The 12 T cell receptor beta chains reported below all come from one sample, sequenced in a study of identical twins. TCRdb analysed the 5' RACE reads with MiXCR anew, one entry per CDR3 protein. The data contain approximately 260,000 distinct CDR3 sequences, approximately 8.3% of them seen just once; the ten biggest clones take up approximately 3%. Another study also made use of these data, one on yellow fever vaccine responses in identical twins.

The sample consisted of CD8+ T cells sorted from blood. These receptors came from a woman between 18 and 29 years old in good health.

DNA for the CDR3: TGTGCCAGCAGTTACCCTTCGAATGAGCAGTTCTTC. Translated: CASSYPSNEQFF. This chain connects TRBV12-3 or TRBV12-4 to TRBJ2-1, with D unresolved. This CDR3 region has 12 residues. The V end was cut by 4 bases, the J end by 7 bases, with 8 bases between.

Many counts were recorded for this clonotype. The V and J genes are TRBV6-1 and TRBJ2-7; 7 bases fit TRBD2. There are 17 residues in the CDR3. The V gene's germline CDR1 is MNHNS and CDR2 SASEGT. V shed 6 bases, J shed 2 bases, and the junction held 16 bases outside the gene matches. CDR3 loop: CASSFTGMGEGTYEQYF. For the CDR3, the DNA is TGTGCCAGCAGCTTTACGGGTATGGGGGAGGGGACCTACGAGCAGTACTTC.

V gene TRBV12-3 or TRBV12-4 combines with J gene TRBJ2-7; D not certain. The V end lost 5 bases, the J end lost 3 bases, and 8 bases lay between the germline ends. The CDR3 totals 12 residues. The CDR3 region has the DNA TGTGCCAGCAGTATTAACCTCTACGAGCAGTACTTC. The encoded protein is CASSINLYEQYF.

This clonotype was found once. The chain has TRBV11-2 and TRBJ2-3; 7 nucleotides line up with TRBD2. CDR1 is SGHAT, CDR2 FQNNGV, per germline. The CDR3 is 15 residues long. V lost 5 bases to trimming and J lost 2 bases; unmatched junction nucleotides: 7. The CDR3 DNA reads TGTGCCAGCAGCCTCGGGAGCGGGGACACAGATACGCAGTATTTT. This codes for CASSLGSGDTDTQYF. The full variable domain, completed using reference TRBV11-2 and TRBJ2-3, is EAGVAQSPRYKIIEKRQSVAFWCNPISGHATLYWYQQILGQGPKLLIQFQNNGVVDDSQLPKDRFSAERLKGVDSTLKIQPAKLEDSAVYLCASSLGSGDTDTQYFGPGTRLTVL.

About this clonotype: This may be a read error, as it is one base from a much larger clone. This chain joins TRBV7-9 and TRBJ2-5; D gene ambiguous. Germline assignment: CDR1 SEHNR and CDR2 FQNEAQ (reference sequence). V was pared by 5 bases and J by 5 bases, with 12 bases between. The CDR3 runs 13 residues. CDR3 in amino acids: CASSRPGHETQYF. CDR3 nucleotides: TGTGCCAGCAGCAGGCCGGGCCATGAGACCCAGTACTTC.

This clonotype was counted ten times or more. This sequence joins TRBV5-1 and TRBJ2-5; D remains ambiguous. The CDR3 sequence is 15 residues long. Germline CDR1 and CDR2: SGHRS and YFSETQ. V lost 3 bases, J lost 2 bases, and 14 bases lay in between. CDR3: CASSSDLGRQETQYF. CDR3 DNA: TGCGCCAGCAGCTCGGACCTCGGACGGCAAGAGACCCAGTACTTC.

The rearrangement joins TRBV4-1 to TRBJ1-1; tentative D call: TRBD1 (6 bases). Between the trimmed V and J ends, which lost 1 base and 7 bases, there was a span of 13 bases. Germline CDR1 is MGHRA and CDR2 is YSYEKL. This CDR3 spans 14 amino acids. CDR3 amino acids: CASSQVSEGGEAFF. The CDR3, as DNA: TGCGCCAGCAGCCAAGTTTCCGAGGGGGGTGAAGCTTTCTTT.

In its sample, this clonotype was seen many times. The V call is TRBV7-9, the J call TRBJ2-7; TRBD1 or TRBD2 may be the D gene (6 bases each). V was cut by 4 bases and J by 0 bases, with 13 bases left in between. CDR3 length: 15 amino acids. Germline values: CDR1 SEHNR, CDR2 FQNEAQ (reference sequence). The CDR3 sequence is CASSSGGGSSYEQYF. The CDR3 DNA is TGTGCCAGCAGCTCCGGGGGCGGGTCCTCCTACGAGCAGTACTTC.

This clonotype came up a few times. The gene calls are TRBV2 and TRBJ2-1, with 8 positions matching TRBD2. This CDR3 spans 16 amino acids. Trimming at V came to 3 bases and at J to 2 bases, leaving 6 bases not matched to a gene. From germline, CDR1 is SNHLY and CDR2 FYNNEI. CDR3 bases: TGTGCCAGCAGTGACAGTAAGCGGGAGACCTACAATGAGCAGTTCTTC. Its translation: CASSDSKRETYNEQFF.

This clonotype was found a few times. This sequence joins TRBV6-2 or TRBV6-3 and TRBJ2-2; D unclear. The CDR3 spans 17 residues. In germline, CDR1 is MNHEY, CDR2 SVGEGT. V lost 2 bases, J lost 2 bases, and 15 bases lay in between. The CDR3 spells CASSYRAVTPNTGELFF. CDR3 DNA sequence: TGTGCCAGCAGTTACCGAGCAGTGACCCCAAACACCGGGGAGCTGTTTTTT.

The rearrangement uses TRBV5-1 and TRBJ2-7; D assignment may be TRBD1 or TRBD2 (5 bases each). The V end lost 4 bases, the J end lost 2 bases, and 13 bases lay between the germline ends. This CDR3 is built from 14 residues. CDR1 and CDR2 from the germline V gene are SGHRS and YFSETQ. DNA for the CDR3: TGCGCCAGCAGCGAGGGACCGGGCACCTACGAGCAGTACTTC. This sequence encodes CASSEGPGTYEQYF.

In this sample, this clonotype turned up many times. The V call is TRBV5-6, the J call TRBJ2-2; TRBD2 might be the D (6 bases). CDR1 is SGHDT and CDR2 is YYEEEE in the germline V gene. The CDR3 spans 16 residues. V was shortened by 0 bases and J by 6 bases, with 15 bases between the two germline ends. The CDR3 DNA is TGTGCCAGCAGCTTGGCCAATAGGGACTGGGCCGGGGAGCTGTTTTTT. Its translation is CASSLANRDWAGELFF.